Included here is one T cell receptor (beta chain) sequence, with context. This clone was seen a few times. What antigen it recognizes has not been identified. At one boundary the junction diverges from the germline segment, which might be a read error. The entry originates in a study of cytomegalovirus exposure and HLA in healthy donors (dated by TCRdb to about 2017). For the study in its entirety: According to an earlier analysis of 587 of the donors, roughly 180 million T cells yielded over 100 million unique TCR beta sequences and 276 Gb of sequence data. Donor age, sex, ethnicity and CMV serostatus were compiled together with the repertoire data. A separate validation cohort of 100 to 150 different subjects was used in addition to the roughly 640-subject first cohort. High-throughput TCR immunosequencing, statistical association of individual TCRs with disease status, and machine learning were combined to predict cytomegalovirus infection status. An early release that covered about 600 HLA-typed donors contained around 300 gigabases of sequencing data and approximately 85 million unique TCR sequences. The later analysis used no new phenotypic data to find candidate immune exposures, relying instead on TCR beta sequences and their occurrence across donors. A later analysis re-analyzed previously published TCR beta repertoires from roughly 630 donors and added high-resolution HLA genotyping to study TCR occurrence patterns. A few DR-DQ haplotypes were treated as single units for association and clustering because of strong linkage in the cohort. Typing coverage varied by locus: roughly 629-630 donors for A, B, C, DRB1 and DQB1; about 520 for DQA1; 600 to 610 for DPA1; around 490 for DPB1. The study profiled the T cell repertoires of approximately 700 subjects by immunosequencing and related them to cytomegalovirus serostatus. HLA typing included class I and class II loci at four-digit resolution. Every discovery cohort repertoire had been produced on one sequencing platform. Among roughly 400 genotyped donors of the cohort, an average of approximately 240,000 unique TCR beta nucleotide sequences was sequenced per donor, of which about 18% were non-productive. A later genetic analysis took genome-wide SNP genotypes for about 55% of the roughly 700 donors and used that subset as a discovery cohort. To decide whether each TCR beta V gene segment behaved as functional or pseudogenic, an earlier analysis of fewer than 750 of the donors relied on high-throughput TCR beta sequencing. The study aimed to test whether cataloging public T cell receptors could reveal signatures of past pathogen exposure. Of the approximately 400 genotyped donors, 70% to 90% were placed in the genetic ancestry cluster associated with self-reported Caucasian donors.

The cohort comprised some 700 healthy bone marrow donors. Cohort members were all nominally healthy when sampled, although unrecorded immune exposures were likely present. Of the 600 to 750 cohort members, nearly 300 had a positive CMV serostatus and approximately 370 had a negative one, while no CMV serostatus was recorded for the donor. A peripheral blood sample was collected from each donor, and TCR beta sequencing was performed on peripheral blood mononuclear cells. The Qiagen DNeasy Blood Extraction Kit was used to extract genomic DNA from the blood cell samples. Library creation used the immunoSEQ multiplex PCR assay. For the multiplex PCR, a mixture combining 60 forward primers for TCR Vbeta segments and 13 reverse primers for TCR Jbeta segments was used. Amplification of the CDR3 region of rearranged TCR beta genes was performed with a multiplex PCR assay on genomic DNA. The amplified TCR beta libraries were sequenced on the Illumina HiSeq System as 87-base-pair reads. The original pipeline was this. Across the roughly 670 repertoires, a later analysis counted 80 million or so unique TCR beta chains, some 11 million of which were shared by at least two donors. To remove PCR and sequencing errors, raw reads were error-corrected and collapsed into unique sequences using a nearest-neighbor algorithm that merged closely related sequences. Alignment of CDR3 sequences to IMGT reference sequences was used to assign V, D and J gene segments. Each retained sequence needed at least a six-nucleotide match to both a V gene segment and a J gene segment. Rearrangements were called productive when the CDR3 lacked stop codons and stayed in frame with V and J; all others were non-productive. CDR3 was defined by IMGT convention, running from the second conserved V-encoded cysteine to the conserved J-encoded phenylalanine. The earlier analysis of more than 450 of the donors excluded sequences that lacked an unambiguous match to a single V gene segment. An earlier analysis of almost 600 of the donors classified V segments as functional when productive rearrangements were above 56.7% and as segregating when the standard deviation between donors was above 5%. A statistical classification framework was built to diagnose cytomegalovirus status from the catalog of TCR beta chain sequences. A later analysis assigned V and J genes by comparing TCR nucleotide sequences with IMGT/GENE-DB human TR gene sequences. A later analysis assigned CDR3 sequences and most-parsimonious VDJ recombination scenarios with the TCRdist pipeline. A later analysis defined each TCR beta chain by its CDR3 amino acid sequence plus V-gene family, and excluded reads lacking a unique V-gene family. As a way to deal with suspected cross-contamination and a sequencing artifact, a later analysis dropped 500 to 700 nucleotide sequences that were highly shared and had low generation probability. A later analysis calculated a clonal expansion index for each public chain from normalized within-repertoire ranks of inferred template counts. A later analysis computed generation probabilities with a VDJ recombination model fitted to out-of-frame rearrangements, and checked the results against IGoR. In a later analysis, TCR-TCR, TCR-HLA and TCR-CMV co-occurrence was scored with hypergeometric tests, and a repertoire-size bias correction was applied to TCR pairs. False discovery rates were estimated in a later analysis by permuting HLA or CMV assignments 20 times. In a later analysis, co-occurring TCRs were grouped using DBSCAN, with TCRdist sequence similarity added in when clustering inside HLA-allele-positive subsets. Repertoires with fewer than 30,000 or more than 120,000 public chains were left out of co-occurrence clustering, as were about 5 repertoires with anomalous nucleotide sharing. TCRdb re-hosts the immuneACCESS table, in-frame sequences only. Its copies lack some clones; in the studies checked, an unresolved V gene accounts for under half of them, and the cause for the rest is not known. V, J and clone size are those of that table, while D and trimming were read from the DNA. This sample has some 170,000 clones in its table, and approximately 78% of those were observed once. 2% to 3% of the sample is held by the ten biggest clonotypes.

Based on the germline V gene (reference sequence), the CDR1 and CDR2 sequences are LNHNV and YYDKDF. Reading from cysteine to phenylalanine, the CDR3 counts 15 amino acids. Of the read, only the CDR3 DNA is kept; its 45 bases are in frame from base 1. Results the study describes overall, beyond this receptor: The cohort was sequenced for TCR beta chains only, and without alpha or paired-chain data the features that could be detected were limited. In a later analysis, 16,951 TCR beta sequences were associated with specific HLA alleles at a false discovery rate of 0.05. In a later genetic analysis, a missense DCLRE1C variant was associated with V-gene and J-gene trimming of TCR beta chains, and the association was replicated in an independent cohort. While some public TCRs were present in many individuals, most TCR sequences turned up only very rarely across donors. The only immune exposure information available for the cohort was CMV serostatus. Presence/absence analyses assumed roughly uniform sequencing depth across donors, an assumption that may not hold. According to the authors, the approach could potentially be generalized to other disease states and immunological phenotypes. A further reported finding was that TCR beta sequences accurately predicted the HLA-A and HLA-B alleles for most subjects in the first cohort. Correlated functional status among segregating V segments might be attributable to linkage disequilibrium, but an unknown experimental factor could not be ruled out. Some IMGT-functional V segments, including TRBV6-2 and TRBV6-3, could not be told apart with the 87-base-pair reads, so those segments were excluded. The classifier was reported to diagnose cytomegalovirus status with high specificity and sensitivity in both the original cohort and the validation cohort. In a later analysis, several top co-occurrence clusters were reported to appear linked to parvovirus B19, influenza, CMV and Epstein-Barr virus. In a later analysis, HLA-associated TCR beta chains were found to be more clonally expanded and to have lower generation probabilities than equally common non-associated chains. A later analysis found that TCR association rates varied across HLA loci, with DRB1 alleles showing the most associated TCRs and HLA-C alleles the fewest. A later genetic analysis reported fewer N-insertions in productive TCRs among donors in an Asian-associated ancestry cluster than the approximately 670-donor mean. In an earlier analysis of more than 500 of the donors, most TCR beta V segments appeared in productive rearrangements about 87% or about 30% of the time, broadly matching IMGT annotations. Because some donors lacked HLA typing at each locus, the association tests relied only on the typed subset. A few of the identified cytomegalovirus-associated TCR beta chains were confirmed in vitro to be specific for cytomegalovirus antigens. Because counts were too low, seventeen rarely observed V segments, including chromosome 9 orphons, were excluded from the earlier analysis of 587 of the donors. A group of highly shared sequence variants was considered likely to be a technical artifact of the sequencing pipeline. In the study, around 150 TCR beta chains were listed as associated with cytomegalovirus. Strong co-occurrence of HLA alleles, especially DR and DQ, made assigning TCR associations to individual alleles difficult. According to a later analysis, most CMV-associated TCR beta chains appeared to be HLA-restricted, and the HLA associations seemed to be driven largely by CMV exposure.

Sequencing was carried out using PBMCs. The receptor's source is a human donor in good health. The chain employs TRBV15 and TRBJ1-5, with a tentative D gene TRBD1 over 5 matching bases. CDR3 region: CATSRDRYSNQPQHF. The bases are TGTGCCACCAGTAGAGACAGATATAGCAATCAGCCCCAGCATTTT.